This TCR beta chain is from a study of blood T cells in healthy people across ages. The authors ran a second PCR of roughly 7 to 11 cycles using a sample-barcoded 5' primer and a J-beta primer mix. From the 5' RACE reads, TCRdb called clonotypes with MiXCR, one entry per CDR3 protein. Seen here are about 680,000 distinct CDR3 sequences, roughly 49% observed once, and the top ten hold under 35%. This clonotype was recorded a few times. This CDR3 has 12 amino acids. The germline gives CDR1 MNHEY, CDR2 SVGAGI. The V gene lost 2 bases and the J gene lost 4 bases, with 5 bases spanning the gap. The receptor's source is a woman aged 60 to 75 in good health. The chain employs TRBV6-5 and TRBJ2-5; D is possibly TRBD2 (5 bases). Sequenced: blood. The DNA for the CDR3 is TGTGCCAGCAGTTACGAGGGAGAGACCCAGTACTTC. Residues: CASSYEGETQYF.